Presented here are 25 T cell receptor beta chains from one specimen sequenced in a study of blood T cell repertoires in COVID-19. Measured with immunoSEQ multiplex PCR; TCRdb has only the in-frame clones, and not every one. The table has under 400,000 clones, roughly 89% seen once. Sequenced: peripheral blood. The receptor source for this set is a young man with active or convalescent COVID-19.

The gene calls are TRBV29-1 and TRBJ1-1; TRBD1 matches 7 bases. The V segment lost 5 bases and the J segment 5 bases; nucleotides outside the gene matches: 5. Germline assignment: CDR1 SQVTM and CDR2 ANQGSEA. This CDR3 spans 12 amino acids. CDR3 amino acids: CSVSGGFTEAFF. CDR3 bases: TGCAGCGTTTCAGGGGGTTTTACTGAAGCTTTCTTT.

This chain connects TRBV5-8 to TRBJ1-2; D call uncertain. This CDR3 has 14 amino acids. Trimming pared 6 bases from V and 8 bases from J, leaving 20 bases between. Germline assignment: CDR1 SGHTS and CDR2 YDEGEE. This CDR3 is CASNRDRAEAGYTF. In DNA, the CDR3 is TGTGCCAGCAATCGAGATCGTGCTGAGGCGGGCTACACCTTC.

The chain combines TRBV7-9 with TRBJ1-2; 7 bases fit TRBD1. V gave up 5 bases and J gave up 8 bases; unmatched junction bases: 8. Germline V gene lookup returns CDR1 SEHNR and CDR2 FQNEAQ (reference sequence). The CDR3 totals 13 residues. CDR3 amino acids: CASSTEAGGGYTF. The CDR3, as DNA: TGTGCCAGCAGCACAGAGGCAGGGGGAGGCTACACCTTC. Supplemented by reference TRBV7-9 and TRBJ1-2, the full variable domain reads DTGVSQNPRHKITKRGQNVTFRCDPISEHNRLYWYRQTLGQGPEFLTYFQNEAQLEKSRLLSDRFSAERPKGSFSTLEIQRTEQGDSAMYLCASSTEAGGGYTFGSGTRLTVV.

The V call is TRBV7-6, the J call TRBJ2-2; 8 nucleotides line up with TRBD1. Germline CDR1 and CDR2: SGHVS and FNYEAQ. V dropped 5 bases and J dropped 3; count of bases not matched to a gene: 8. The CDR3 length is 16 residues. CDR3 bases: TGTGCCAGCAGCATTCAGGGGGCGCGGTACACCGGGGAGCTGTTTTTT. Protein: CASSIQGARYTGELFF. Based on the CDR3 plus reference TRBV7-6 and TRBJ2-2, the full variable domain is GAGVSQSPRYKVTKRGQDVALRCDPISGHVSLYWYRQALGQGPEFLTYFNYEAQQDKSGLPNDRFSAERPEGSISTLTIQRTEQRDSAMYRCASSIQGARYTGELFFGEGSRLTVL.

The rearrangement uses TRBV7-9 and TRBJ1-4; D remains unclear. Per the germline V gene, CDR1 is SEHNR and CDR2 is FQNEAQ (reference sequence). The CDR3 covers 11 residues. With 1 base removed from V and 13 bases from J, the gap between germline ends came to 7 bases. Here the CDR3 reads CASSLGGRLFF. The CDR3 region has the DNA TGTGCCAGCAGCTTAGGAGGGAGACTGTTTTTT.

The V and J genes are TRBV19 and TRBJ2-3; TRBD2 matches 11 bases. The CDR3 length is 17 residues. The V and J ends lost 5 bases and 0 bases, in that order; junction bases with no gene match: 7. The germline V gene encodes CDR1 LNHDA and CDR2 SQIVND (reference sequence). CDR3 loop: CASSLIAGGTSTDTQYF. CDR3 DNA sequence: TGTGCCAGTAGTCTTATAGCGGGAGGGACTAGCACAGATACGCAGTATTTT. Filled out from reference TRBV19 and TRBJ2-3, the complete variable domain reads DGGITQSPKYLFRKEGQNVTLSCEQNLNHDAMYWYRQDPGQGLRLIYYSQIVNDFQKGDIAEGYSVSREKKESFPLTVTSAQKNPTAFYLCASSLIAGGTSTDTQYFGPGTRLTVL.

J is TRBJ1-5 and V is TRBV10-3; D may be TRBD1 (6 bases). V shed 2 bases and J shed 4 bases, with 9 bases lying between them. CDR1 is ENHRY, CDR2 SYGVKD, per germline. The CDR3 sequence is 14 residues long. The CDR3 region is CAISEGQTNQPQHF. CDR3 coding DNA: TGTGCCATCAGTGAGGGACAGACAAATCAGCCCCAGCATTTT.

In this sample, this clone turned up a few times. The V and J genes are TRBV5-1 and TRBJ2-7; 8 bases line up with TRBD2. Germline-derived CDR1 and CDR2 are SGHRS and YFSETQ. Losses at the gene ends were 2 bases for V and 3 bases for J; bases not matched to a gene: 7. There are 15 residues in the CDR3. CDR3 DNA sequence: TGCGCCAGCAGCTTAGGAGAACTAGCGGACTACGAGCAGTACTTC. Its protein is CASSLGELADYEQYF. The full variable domain, completed using reference TRBV5-1 and TRBJ2-7, is KAGVTQTPRYLIKTRGQQVTLSCSPISGHRSVSWYQQTPGQGLQFLFEYFSETQRNKGNFPGRFSGRQFSNSRSEMNVSTLELGDSALYLCASSLGELADYEQYFGPGTRLTVT.

The genes are TRBV7-9 and TRBJ1-3; 7 bases match TRBD1. The CDR3 length is 17 residues. The trim removed 0 bases at V and 0 bases at J, leaving 5 bases unmatched. CDR1 and CDR2 from the germline V gene are SEHNR and FQNEAQ (reference sequence). DNA for the CDR3: TGTGCCAGCAGCTTAGCGACAGGGATCATCTCTGGAAACACCATATATTTT. Protein product: CASSLATGIISGNTIYF.

This clone appeared many times. This chain joins TRBV2 and TRBJ1-5, with D possibly being TRBD1 (6 bases). From germline, CDR1 is SNHLY and CDR2 FYNNEI. This CDR3 is built from 17 residues. V shed 6 bases and J shed 5 bases, with 23 bases lying between them. CDR3 in DNA: TGTGCCAGCAGCAGTAATCGGGACACTGGGAGCTATCAGCCCCAGCATTTT. The encoded protein is CASSSNRDTGSYQPQHF.

The rearrangement uses TRBV6-2 or TRBV6-3 and TRBJ1-2; weak D call: TRBD1 (5 bases). Germline CDR1 reads MNHEY; CDR2 reads SVGEGT. The CDR3 extends over 14 amino acids. V shed 2 bases and J shed 7 bases, with 14 bases lying between them. The CDR3 DNA sequence: TGTGCCAGCAGTTACGCGTCCACGGGGGTTGGCTACACCTTC. Protein: CASSYASTGVGYTF.

A note on this clone: Relative to the germline gene, one junction end is altered; a read error may explain this. The CDR3 loop reads CASSEDRVRGTEAFF. The CDR3 DNA reads TGTGCCAGCAGCGAAGACAGGGTTCGTGGCACTGAAGCTTTCTTT. V is TRBV14 and J is TRBJ1-1; the match to TRBD1 covers 7 bases. CDR1 SGHDN and CDR2 FVKESK come from the germline V gene. The CDR3 consists of 15 residues.

V gene TRBV7-8 combines with J gene TRBJ2-2; TRBD1 matches at 7 bases. The CDR3 contains 16 residues. Germline CDR1 reads SGHVS; CDR2 reads FQNEAQ. Trimming cost V 5 bases and J 5 bases; bases outside gene matches: 11. CDR3 DNA: TGTGCCAGCAGCCCTTACGACAGGGAACGAACCGGGGAGCTGTTTTTT. Amino acids: CASSPYDRERTGELFF.

This clone has only one observation. The V and J genes are TRBV15 and TRBJ2-1; D is possibly TRBD1 (6 bases). CDR3 length equals 13 residues. Germline loops: CDR1 LNHNV, CDR2 YYDKDF (reference sequence). Deletions cut 3 bases from V and 9 bases from J, with 12 bases between. The DNA of the CDR3 is TGTGCCACCAGCAGCTGGACAGCTCCTGAGCAGTTCTTC. Translated: CATSSWTAPEQFF.

This rearrangement joins TRBV29-1 to TRBJ2-3, with D perhaps TRBD1 (6 bases). Trimming took off 4 bases at V and 2 bases at J, with 10 bases between the two ends. The CDR3 runs to 13 residues. Germline lookup yields CDR1 SQVTM and CDR2 ANQGSEA. The CDR3 sequence is CSVAQGITDTQYF. The CDR3 nucleotides are TGCAGCGTTGCACAGGGCATCACAGATACGCAGTATTTT.

The V and J genes are TRBV6-5 and TRBJ1-6; TRBD1 matches at 9 bases. The germline CDR1 and CDR2 sequences are MNHEY and SVGAGI. The CDR3 covers 15 residues. With 4 bases clipped from V and 7 bases from J, the junction kept 5 bases outside the gene matches. The CDR3 sequence is CASSSTDRGNSPLHF. CDR3 DNA: TGTGCCAGCAGTTCCACGGACAGGGGAAATTCACCCCTCCACTTT.

The chain carries TRBV7-2 and TRBJ1-5; the D is unclear. This CDR3 region has 13 residues. The germline V and J ends were trimmed by 8 bases and 0 bases, with 8 bases remaining between them. The germline gives CDR1 SGHTA, CDR2 FQGNSA. CDR3 nucleotides: TGTGCCAGCGCCAGGAATAGCAATCAGCCCCAGCATTTT. Its translation is CASARNSNQPQHF.

V and J are TRBV28 and TRBJ1-2, with 8 bases lining up with TRBD1. Germline V gene sequence: CDR1 MDHEN, CDR2 SYDVKM. The CDR3 consists of 14 residues. Trimming at V came to 3 bases and at J to 7 bases, leaving 7 bases not matched to a gene. The CDR3 DNA follows: TGTGCCAGCAGTTTCCCTCAGGGGGCGCGTGGCTACACCTTC. It translates to CASSFPQGARGYTF.

The chain links TRBV27 to TRBJ1-6; 7 nucleotides line up with TRBD1. Trimming took 6 bases from V and 9 from J; bases not matched to a gene: 8. Germline V CDR1 and CDR2: MNHEY, SMNVEV (reference sequence). The CDR3 spans 14 residues. Written as DNA, the CDR3 is TGTGCCAGCAGCCGGACAGGCGTGAGTTCACCCCTCCACTTT. Protein sequence: CASSRTGVSSPLHF.

The chain recombines TRBV20-1 with TRBJ1-2; tentative D call: TRBD1 (5 bases). Trimming pared 6 bases from V and 6 bases from J, leaving 11 bases between. There are 11 residues in the CDR3. Per germline, CDR1 DFQATT and CDR2 SNEGSKA (reference sequence). The CDR3 sequence: CSALGGDGYTF. The DNA of the CDR3 is TGCAGTGCCCTCGGGGGGGATGGCTACACCTTC.

The rearrangement joins TRBV5-4 to TRBJ2-5; 7 positions agree with TRBD2. CDR3 length equals 15 residues. Germline V gene lookup returns CDR1 SGHNT and CDR2 YYREEE (reference sequence). J gave up 5 bases and V 4 bases, and 11 bases lay outside the gene matches. In nucleotides, the CDR3 is TGTGCCAGCAGCCCCTCGTGGGGAGGGATGGAGACCCAGTACTTC. Protein product: CASSPSWGGMETQYF.

This chain connects TRBV11-2 to TRBJ2-2; the D is unclear. The germline gives CDR1 SGHAT, CDR2 FQNNGV. The ends were cut back, 7 bases at V and 2 bases at J, with 8 bases in the middle. There are 13 residues in the CDR3. CDR3 loop: CASTLTNTGELFF. The CDR3 DNA is TGTGCCAGCACCTTGACTAACACCGGGGAGCTGTTTTTT. Together with reference TRBV11-2 and TRBJ2-2, the CDR3 gives the full variable domain: EAGVAQSPRYKIIEKRQSVAFWCNPISGHATLYWYQQILGQGPKLLIQFQNNGVVDDSQLPKDRFSAERLKGVDSTLKIQPAKLEDSAVYLCASTLTNTGELFFGEGSRLTVL.

V and J are TRBV19 and TRBJ1-5; TRBD1 is a possible D gene (5 bases). The CDR3 runs to 12 residues. V lost 7 bases to trimming and J lost 4 bases, with 8 bases between them. Germline values: CDR1 LNHDA, CDR2 SQIVND (reference sequence). Here the CDR3 reads CASTDSNQPQHF. Written as DNA, the CDR3 is TGTGCCAGTACTGACAGTAATCAGCCCCAGCATTTT.

The chain is built from TRBV5-1 and TRBJ2-7; no reliable D call. Germline V lookup: CDR1 SGHRS, CDR2 YFSETQ. There are 13 residues in the CDR3. The V gene lost 4 bases and the J gene lost 5 bases, with 13 bases spanning the gap. The CDR3 DNA is TGCGCCAGCAGCCAGACCTTGGGCCACGAGCAGTACTTC. Translated: CASSQTLGHEQYF. Full variable domain (outside the CDR3, taken from reference TRBV5-1 and TRBJ2-7): KAGVTQTPRYLIKTRGQQVTLSCSPISGHRSVSWYQQTPGQGLQFLFEYFSETQRNKGNFPGRFSGRQFSNSRSEMNVSTLELGDSALYLCASSQTLGHEQYFGPGTRLTVT.

The chain combines TRBV11-2 with TRBJ1-1, with 9 positions matching TRBD1. Germline V gives CDR1 SGHAT, CDR2 FQNNGV. The CDR3 is 12 residues long. The V segment lost 0 bases and the J segment 11 bases; nucleotides outside the gene matches: 1. The DNA for the CDR3 is TGTGCCAGCAGCTTAGAGGGACAGGGCGCTTTCTTT. It encodes CASSLEGQGAFF.